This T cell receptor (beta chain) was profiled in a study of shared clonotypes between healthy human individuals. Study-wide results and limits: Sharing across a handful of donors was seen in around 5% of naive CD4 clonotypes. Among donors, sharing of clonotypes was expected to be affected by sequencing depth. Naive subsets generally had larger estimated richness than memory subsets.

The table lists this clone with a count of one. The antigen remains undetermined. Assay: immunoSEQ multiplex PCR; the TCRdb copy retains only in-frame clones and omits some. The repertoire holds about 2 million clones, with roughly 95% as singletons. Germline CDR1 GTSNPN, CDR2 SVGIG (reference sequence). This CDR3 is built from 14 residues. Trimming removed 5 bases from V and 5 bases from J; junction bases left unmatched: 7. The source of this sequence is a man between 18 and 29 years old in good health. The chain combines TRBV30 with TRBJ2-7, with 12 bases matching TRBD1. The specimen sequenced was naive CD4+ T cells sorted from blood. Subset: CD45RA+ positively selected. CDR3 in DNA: TGTGCCTGGGGGGCCGGGACAGGGGGCAACGAGCAGTACTTC. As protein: CAWGAGTGGNEQYF.